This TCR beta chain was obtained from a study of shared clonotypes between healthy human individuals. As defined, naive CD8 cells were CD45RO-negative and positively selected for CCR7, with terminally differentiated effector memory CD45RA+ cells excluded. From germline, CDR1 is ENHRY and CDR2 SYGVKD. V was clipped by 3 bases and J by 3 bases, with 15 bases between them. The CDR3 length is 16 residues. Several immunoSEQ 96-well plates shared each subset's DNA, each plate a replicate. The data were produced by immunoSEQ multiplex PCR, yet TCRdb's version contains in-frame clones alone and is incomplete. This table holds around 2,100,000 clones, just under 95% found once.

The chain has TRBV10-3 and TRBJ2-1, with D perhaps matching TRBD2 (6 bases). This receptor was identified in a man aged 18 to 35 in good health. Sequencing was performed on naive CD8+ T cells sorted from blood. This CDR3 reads CAISESGLSVYNEQFF. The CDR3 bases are TGTGCCATCAGTGAATCGGGACTCTCAGTCTACAATGAGCAGTTCTTC.